This TCR beta chain was sequenced in a study of T cell responses to AZD1222 COVID-19 vaccine. The study, taken as a whole, reports: Rises in breadth and depth of Spike-specific TCRs came after two AZD1222 doses. Spike regions recognized by vaccine-associated CD4 TCRs spanned the protein, led by 160-218 and 743-854. Nearly half of spike-specific TCRs reportedly target unmutated variant regions.

Produced via immunoSEQ multiplex PCR; TCRdb's table is partial and in-frame only. The sample holds some 120,000 clones, about 87% seen once. The germline CDR1 and CDR2 sequences are LNHDA and SQIVND (reference sequence). The CDR3 has 13 residues. Trimming shortened V by 5 bases and J by 9 bases, and 16 bases separated the two germline ends. As concerns this clone: Its antigen is unknown.

This TCR derives from an adult in good health. The material was peripheral blood, obtained on day 0 of AZD1222 vaccination. This chain joins TRBV19 and TRBJ1-2; tentative D call: TRBD1 (5 bases). CDR3 sequence (DNA): TGTGCCAGTAGTCAGGGACTTGAGGGGCGCTACACCTTC. Its translation: CASSQGLEGRYTF.